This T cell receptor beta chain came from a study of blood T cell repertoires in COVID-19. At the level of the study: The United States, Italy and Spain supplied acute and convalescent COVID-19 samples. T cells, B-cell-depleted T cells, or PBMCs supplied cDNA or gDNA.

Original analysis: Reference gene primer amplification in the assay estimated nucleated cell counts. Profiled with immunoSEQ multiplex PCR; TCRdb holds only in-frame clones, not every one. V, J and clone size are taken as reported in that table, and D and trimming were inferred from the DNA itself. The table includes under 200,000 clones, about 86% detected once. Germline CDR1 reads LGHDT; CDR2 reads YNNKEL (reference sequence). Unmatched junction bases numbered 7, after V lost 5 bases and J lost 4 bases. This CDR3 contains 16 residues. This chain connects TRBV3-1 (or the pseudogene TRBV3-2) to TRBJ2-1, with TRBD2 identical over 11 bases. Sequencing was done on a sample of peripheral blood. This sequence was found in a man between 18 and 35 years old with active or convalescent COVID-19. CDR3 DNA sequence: TGTGCCAGCAGCGACCCTAGCGGGAGGAATTACAATGAGCAGTTCTTC. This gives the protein CASSDPSGRNYNEQFF.